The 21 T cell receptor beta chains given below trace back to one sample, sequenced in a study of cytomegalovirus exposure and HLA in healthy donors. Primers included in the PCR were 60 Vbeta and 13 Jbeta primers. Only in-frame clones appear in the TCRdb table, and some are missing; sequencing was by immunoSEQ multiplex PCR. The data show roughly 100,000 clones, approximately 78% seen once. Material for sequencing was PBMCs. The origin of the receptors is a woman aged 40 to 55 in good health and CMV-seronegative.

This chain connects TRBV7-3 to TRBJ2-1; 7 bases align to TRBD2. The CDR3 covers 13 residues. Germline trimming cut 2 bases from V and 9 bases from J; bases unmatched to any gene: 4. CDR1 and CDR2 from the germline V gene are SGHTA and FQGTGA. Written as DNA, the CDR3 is TGTGCCAGCAGCTTAGGGGGGGTGGGTGAGCAGTTCTTC. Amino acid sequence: CASSLGGVGEQFF.

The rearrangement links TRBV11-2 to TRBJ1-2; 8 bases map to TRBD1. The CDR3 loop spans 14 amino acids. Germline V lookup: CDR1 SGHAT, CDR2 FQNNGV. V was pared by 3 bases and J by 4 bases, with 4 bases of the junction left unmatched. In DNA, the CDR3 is TGTGCCAGCAGCTTTGGGACAGGCCTCTATGGCTACACCTTC. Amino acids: CASSFGTGLYGYTF.

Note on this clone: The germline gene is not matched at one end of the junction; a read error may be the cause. CDR3 in amino acids: CSSSTGVNTEAFF. CDR3 sequence (DNA): TGTTCCAGCAGTACAGGGGTGAACACTGAAGCTTTCTTT. J is TRBJ1-1 and V is TRBV7-9; 7 nucleotides line up with TRBD1. This CDR3 has 13 amino acids. From germline, CDR1 is SEHNR and CDR2 FQNEAQ (reference sequence). The full variable domain, rest sourced from reference TRBV7-9 and TRBJ1-1, is DTGVSQNPRHKITKRGQNVTFRCDPISEHNRLYWYRQTLGQGPEFLTYFQNEAQLEKSRLLSDRFSAERPKGSFSTLEIQRTEQGDSAMYLCSSSTGVNTEAFFGQGTRLTVV.

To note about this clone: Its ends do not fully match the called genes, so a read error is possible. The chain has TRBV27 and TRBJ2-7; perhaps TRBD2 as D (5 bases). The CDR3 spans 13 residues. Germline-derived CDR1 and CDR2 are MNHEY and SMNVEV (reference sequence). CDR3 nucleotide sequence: TGTGTCAGCAGTTCCGGGATATCCTACGAGCAGTACTTC. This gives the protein CVSSSGISYEQYF.

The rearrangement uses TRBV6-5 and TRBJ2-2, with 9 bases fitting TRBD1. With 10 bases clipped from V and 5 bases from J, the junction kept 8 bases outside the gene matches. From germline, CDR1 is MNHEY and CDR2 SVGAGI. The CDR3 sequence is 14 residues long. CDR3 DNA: TGTGCCATTCGCGGGACAGGGCTGACCGGGGAGCTGTTTTTT. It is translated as CAIRGTGLTGELFF.

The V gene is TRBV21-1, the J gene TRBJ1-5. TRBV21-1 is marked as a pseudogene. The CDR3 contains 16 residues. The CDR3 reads CASSKRGPPNNQPQHF. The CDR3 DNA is TGTGCCAGCAGCAAACGAGGGCCCCCTAACAATCAGCCCCAGCATTTT.

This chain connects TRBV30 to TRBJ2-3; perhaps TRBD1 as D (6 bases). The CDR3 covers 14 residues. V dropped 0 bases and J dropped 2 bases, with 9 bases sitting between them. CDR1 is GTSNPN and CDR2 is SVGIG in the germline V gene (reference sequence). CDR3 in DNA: TGTGCCTGGAGTGTACAGGGCTTCACAGATACGCAGTATTTT. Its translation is CAWSVQGFTDTQYF. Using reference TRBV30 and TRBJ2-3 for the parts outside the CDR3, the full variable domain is SQTIHQWPATLVQPVGSPLSLECTVEGTSNPNLYWYRQAAGRGLQLLFYSVGIGQISSEVPQNLSASRPQDRQFILSSKKLLLSDSGFYLCAWSVQGFTDTQYFGPGTRLTVL.

The CDR3 protein is CASSLVHSQETQYF. Here the CDR3 DNA reads TGCGCCAGCAGCTTGGTTCACAGCCAAGAGACCCAGTACTTC. V and J are TRBV5-1 and TRBJ2-5; D not certain. The CDR3 is 14 amino acids. Deletions cut 0 bases from V and 1 base from J, with 7 bases between. The germline gives CDR1 SGHRS, CDR2 YFSETQ.

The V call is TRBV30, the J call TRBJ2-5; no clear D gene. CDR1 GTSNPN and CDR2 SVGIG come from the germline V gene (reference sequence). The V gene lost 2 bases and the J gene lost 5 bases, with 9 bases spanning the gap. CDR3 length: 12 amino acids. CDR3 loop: CAWSLDRETQYF. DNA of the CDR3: TGTGCCTGGAGTTTAGATCGGGAGACCCAGTACTTC.

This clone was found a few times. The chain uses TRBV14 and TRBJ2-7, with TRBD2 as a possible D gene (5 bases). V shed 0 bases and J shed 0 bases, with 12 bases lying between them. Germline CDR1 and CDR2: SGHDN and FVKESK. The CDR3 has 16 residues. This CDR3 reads CASSQDSQRSSYEQYF. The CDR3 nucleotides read TGTGCCAGCAGCCAAGATTCTCAGCGGAGCTCCTACGAGCAGTACTTC.

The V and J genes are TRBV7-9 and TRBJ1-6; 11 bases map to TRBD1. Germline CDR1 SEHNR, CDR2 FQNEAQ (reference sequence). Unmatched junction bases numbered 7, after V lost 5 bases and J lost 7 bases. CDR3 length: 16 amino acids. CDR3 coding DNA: TGTGCCAGCAGCACGACGGACAGGGGGCGGAATTCACCCCTCCACTTT. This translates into CASSTTDRGRNSPLHF.

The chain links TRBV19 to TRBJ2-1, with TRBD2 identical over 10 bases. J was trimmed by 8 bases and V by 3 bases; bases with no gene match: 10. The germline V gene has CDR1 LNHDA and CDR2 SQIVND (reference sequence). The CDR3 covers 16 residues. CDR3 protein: CASSISGAGGPYEQFF. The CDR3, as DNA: TGTGCCAGTAGTATTAGTGGAGCGGGAGGGCCCTATGAGCAGTTCTTC.

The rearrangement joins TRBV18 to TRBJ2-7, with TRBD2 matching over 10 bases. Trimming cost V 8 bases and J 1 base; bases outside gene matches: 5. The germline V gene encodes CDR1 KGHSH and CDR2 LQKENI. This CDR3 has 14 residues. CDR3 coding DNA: TGTGCCAGCGTCCCTAGCGGGAGTTCCTACGAGCAGTACTTC. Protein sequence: CASVPSGSSYEQYF.

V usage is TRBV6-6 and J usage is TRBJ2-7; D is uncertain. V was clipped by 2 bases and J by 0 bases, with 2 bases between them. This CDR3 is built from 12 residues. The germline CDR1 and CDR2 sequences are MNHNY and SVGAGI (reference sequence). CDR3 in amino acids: CASSYHSYEQYF. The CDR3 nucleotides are TGTGCCAGCAGTTACCACTCCTACGAGCAGTACTTC.

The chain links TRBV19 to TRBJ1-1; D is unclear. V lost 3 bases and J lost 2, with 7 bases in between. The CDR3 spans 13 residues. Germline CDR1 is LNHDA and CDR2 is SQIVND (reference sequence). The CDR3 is CASSMNFNTEAFF. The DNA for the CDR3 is TGTGCCAGTAGTATGAACTTTAACACTGAAGCTTTCTTT.

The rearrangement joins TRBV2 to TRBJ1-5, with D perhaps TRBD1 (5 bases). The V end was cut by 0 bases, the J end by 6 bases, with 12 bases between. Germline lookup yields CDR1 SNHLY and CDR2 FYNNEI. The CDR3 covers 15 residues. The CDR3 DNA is TGTGCCAGCAGTGAAGCCTTTACAGGAACTCAGCCCCAGCATTTT. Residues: CASSEAFTGTQPQHF.

In nucleotides, the CDR3 is TGTGCCAGCAGCTTGAGCATGAACACTGAAGCTTTCTTT. Encoded protein: CASSLSMNTEAFF. The chain recombines TRBV7-2 with TRBJ1-1, with unresolved D. The germline V and J ends were trimmed by 3 bases and 0 bases, with 5 bases remaining between them. Germline assignment: CDR1 SGHTA and CDR2 FQGNSA. The CDR3 is 13 amino acids.

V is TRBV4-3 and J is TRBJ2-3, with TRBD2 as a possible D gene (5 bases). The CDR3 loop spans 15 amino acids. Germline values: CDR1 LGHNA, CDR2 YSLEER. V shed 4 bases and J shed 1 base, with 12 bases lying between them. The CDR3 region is CASSRSGRGTDTQYF. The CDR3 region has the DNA TGCGCCAGCAGCCGCAGCGGTCGAGGCACAGATACGCAGTATTTT.

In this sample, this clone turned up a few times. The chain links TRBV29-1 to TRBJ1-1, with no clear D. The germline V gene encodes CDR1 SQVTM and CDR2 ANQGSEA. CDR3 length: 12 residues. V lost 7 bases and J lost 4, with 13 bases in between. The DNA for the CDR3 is TGCAGCGCTGGGCCCGAGAGCACTGAAGCTTTCTTT. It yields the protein CSAGPESTEAFF. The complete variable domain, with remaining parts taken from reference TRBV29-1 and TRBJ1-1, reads SAVISQKPSRDICQRGTSLTIQCQVDSQVTMMFWYRQQPGQSLTLIATANQGSEATYESGFVIDKFPISRPNLTFSTLTVSNMSPEDSSIYLCSAGPESTEAFFGQGTRLTVV.

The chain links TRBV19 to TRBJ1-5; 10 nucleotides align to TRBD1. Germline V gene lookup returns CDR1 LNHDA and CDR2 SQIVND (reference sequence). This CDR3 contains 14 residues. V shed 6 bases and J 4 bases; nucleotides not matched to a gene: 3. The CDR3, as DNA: TGTGCCAGTAGCCGGACAGGGGGTAATCAGCCCCAGCATTTT. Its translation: CASSRTGGNQPQHF.

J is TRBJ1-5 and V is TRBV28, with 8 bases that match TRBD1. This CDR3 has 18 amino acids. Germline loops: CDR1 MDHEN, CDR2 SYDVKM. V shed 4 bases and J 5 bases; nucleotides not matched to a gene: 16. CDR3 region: CASSWGPRSTGGHQPQHF. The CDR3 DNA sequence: TGTGCCAGCAGTTGGGGACCTCGAAGCACAGGGGGGCATCAGCCCCAGCATTTT.